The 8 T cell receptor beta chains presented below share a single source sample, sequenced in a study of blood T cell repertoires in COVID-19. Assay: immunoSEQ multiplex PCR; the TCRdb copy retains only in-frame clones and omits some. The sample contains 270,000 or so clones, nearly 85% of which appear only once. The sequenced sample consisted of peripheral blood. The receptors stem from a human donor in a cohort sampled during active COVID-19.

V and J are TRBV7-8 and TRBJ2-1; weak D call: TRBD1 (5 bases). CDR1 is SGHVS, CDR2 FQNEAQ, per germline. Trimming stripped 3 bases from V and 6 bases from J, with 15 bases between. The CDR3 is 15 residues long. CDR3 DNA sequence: TGTGCCAGCAGCTTTCTCAGGGTAGGCGTCAATGAGCAGTTCTTC. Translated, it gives CASSFLRVGVNEQFF. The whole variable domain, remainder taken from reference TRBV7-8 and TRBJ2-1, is GAGVSQSPRYKVAKRGQDVALRCDPISGHVSLFWYQQALGQGPEFLTYFQNEAQLDKSGLPSDRFFAERPEGSVSTLKIQRTQQEDSAVYLCASSFLRVGVNEQFFGPGTRLTVL.

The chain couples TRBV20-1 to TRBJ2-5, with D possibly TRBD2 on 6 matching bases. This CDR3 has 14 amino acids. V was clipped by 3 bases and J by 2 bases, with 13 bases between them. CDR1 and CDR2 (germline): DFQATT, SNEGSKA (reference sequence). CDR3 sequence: CSASVRGLQETQYF. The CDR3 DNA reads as TGCAGTGCTAGTGTGCGGGGCCTACAAGAGACCCAGTACTTC.

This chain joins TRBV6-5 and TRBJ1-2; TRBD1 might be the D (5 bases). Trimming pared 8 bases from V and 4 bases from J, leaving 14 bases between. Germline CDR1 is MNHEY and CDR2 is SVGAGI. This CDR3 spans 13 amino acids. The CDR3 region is CASDSRTTYGYTF. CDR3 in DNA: TGTGCCAGCGACTCGAGGACAACCTATGGCTACACCTTC.

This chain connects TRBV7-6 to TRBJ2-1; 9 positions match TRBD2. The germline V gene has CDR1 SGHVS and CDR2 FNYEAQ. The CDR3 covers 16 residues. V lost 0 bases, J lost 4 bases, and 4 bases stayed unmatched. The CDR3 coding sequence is TGTGCCAGCAGCTTAGCTGGCGGGAGGGTTTACAATGAGCAGTTCTTC. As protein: CASSLAGGRVYNEQFF.

The CDR3 DNA sequence: TGTGCCAGCAGCCAAATCAGCGGGAGGGCCGCAGATACGCAGTATTTT. Translated: CASSQISGRAADTQYF. This rearrangement joins TRBV4-2 to TRBJ2-3; 10 positions match TRBD2. CDR1 is LGHNA, CDR2 YNFKEQ, per germline. V was pared by 2 bases and J by 4 bases, with 6 bases of the junction left unmatched. The CDR3 sequence is 16 residues long.

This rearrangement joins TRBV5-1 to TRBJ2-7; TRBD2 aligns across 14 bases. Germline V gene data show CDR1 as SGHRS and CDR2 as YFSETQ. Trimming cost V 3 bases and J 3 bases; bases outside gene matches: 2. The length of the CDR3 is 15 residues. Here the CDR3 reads CASSSGLAGGYEQYF. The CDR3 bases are TGCGCCAGCAGCTCTGGACTAGCGGGAGGCTACGAGCAGTACTTC.

For the CDR3, the DNA is TGTGCCAGCAGCCAAGATGGTGGACATGAGAACACTGAAGCTTTCTTT. Its translation is CASSQDGGHENTEAFF. The genes are TRBV4-2 and TRBJ1-1; perhaps TRBD1 as D (5 bases). V was shortened by 0 bases and J by 1 base, with 12 bases between the two germline ends. The CDR3 is 16 amino acids. Germline values: CDR1 LGHNA, CDR2 YNFKEQ.

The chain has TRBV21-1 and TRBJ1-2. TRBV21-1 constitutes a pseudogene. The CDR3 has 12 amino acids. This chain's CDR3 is CASTPANYGYTF. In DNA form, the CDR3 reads TGTGCCAGCACCCCAGCGAACTATGGCTACACCTTC.